A single sample is the source of the 3 T cell receptor beta chains below, sequenced in a study of T cell repertoires in cytomegalovirus infection. From the reads, TCRdb called clonotypes with MiXCR, one entry per CDR3 protein. The sample consists of around 320,000 distinct CDR3 sequences, 9% to 9.5% of them appearing once. The specimen was PBMCs. These receptors all stem from a human donor in good health (CMV status not recorded). Some clones in this sample may be carry-over from other donors' samples.

The genes are TRBV7-2 and TRBJ2-3; a possible D gene is TRBD1 (5 bases). CDR3 length equals 16 residues. With 4 bases removed from V and 0 bases from J, the gap between germline ends came to 14 bases. Germline loops: CDR1 SGHTA, CDR2 FQGNSA. CDR3 nucleotides: TGTGCCAGCAGCTGGGTTTGGGGCCATAGCACAGATACGCAGTATTTT. Amino acids: CASSWVWGHSTDTQYF. Combining the CDR3 with reference TRBV7-2 and TRBJ2-3 gives the whole variable domain GAGVSQSPSNKVTEKGKDVELRCDPISGHTALYWYRQSLGQGLEFLIYFQGNSAPDKSGLPSDRFSAERTGGSVSTLTIQRTQQEDSAVYLCASSWVWGHSTDTQYFGPGTRLTVL.

This clonotype was picked up many times. The chain uses TRBV12-3 or TRBV12-4 and TRBJ2-3; TRBD1 might be the D (6 bases). CDR3 length: 14 amino acids. Trimming removed 3 bases at V and 4 bases at J, with 11 bases between. This CDR3 is CASSFTGSSDTQYF. The CDR3 DNA reads as TGTGCCAGCAGTTTTACAGGGAGCTCAGATACGCAGTATTTT.

This clonotype was picked up many times. CDR3 loop: CASSFGGTRRADTQYF. DNA for the CDR3: TGTGCCAGCAGCTTTGGGGGGACTAGGAGGGCAGATACGCAGTATTTT. The V call is TRBV7-2, the J call TRBJ2-3; the match to TRBD2 covers 8 bases. Germline V gene sequence: CDR1 SGHTA, CDR2 FQGNSA. V shed 3 bases and J 4 bases; nucleotides not matched to a gene: 9. The length of the CDR3 is 16 residues.